This TCR beta chain was sequenced during a study of vaccination and CD4 T cells after COVID-19. The overall study: Blood was drawn a median around 66 days post second dose, range 14 to 241.

A note on this clonotype: Its cognate antigen is unknown.

Cultured CD4+ T-cell DNA underwent Oncomine TCR Beta short-read sequencing. TCRdb used MiXCR to reprocess the PCR reads, holding one entry per CDR3 protein. The sample includes about 15,000 distinct CDR3 sequences, about 40% of them seen just once. Treatment described: roughly 10-day PBMC culture with coronavirus spike peptide pools or control peptides (ViraFEST assay). Peptide-pool expansion of antigen-specific T cells preceded TCR sequencing in ViraFEST. Trimming stripped 5 bases from V and 2 bases from J, with 10 bases between. Germline CDR1 reads MNHNS; CDR2 reads SASEGT. CDR3 size: 14 residues. The source is a human donor with COVID-19. The chain employs TRBV6-1 and TRBJ1-5; D gene uncertain. Material for sequencing was cultured CD4+ T cells from blood. The CDR3 sequence is CASSRGSGNQPQHF. The CDR3 DNA reads TGTGCCAGCAGTCGGGGATCGGGCAATCAGCCCCAGCATTTT.